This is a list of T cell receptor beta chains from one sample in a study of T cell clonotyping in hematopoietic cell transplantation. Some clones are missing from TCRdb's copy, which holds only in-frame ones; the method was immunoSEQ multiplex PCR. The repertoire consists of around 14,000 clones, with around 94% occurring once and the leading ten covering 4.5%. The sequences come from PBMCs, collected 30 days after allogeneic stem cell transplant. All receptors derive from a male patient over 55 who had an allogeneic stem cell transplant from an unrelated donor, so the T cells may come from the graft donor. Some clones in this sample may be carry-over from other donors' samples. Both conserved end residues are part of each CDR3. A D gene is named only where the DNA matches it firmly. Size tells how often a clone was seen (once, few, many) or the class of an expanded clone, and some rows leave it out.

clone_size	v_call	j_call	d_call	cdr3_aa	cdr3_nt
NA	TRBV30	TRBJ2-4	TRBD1	CAWSGSGQGAKNIQYF	TGTGCCTGGAGCGGATCGGGACAGGGGGCCAAAAACATTCAGTACTTC
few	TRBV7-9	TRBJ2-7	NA	CASSLAGVEQYF	TGTGCCAGCAGCTTAGCTGGGGTCGAGCAGTACTTC
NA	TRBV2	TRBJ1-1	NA	CASSVGTEAFF	TGTGCCAGCAGTGTGGGCACTGAAGCTTTCTTT
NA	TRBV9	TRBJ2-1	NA	CASSVAAGYYNEQFF	TGTGCCAGCAGCGTAGCTGCGGGGTACTACAATGAGCAGTTCTTC
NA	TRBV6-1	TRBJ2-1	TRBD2	CASSFGTSGYNEQFF	TGTGCCAGCAGTTTCGGGACTAGCGGTTACAATGAGCAGTTCTTC
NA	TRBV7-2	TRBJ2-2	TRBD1	CASSQDRLYTGELFF	TGTGCCAGCAGCCAGGACAGGTTGTACACCGGGGAGCTGTTTTTT
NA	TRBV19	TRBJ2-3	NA	CASHHTGFTDTQYF	TGTGCCAGTCACCACACGGGGTTTACAGATACGCAGTATTTT
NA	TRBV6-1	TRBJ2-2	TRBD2	CASCSGGSYTGELFF	TGTGCCAGCTGTAGCGGGGGGTCCTATACCGGGGAGCTGTTTTTT
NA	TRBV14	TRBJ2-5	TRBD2	CASSQAGGLETQYF	TGTGCCAGCAGCCAGGCGGGGGGGCTCGAGACCCAGTACTTC
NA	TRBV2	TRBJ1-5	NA	CASSPDVNQPQHF	TGTGCCAGCAGCCCGGACGTCAATCAGCCCCAGCATTTT
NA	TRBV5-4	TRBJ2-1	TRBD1	CASSRGLEGASNEQFF	TGTGCCAGCAGCCGGGGCCTAGAGGGGGCGAGCAATGAGCAGTTCTTC
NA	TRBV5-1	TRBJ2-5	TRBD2	CASSVTSGGAHETQYF	TGCGCCAGCAGCGTGACTAGCGGGGGGGCCCACGAGACCCAGTACTTC
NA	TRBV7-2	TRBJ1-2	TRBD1	CASSETGGYGYTF	TGTGCCAGCAGCGAGACAGGGGGTTATGGCTACACCTTC
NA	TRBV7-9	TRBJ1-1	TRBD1	CASSLAAGGNTEAFF	TGTGCCAGCAGCTTAGCAGCAGGGGGGAACACTGAAGCTTTCTTT
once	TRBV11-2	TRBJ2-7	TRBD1	CASSQGAGTGVYEQYF	TGTGCCAGCAGCCAAGGGGCCGGGACAGGGGTATACGAGCAGTACTTC
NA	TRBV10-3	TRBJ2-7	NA	CAISVQNEQYF	TGTGCCATCAGTGTTCAGAACGAGCAGTACTTC
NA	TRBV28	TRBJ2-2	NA	CASIVRGNTGELFF	TGTGCCAGCATCGTCAGGGGCAACACCGGGGAGCTGTTTTTT
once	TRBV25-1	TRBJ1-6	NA	CASSEQGRNSPLHF	TGTGCCAGCAGTGAACAGGGCCGCAATTCACCCCTCCACTTT
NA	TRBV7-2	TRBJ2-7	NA	CASSPWTFSGEQYF	TGTGCCAGCAGCCCATGGACCTTTTCGGGCGAGCAGTACTTC
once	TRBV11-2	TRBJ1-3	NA	CASSLVGGRSGNTIYF	TGTGCCAGCAGCTTAGTCGGGGGACGCTCTGGAAACACCATATATTTT
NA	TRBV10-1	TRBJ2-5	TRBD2	CASSPGGLAGSETQYF	TGCGCCAGCAGTCCGGGGGGACTAGCGGGGTCAGAGACCCAGTACTTC
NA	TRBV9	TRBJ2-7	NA	CASSPRGTEPTNEQYF	TGTGCCAGCAGCCCACGAGGGACCGAACCGACGAACGAGCAGTACTTC